The entry below gives a single TCR beta chain sequence along with its context. Recruits, aged about 18 to 90 years, lived in 25 or so US areas. Participants' own reports of clinical history determined their cohort assignment. The data are from a study of blood T cell repertoires in COVID-19. Study at large: Recovered status applied to Cohort 3 donors who had two consecutive negative PCRs. It also applied to those with clearance or with symptom resolution.

This CDR3 has 13 residues. Germline V CDR1 and CDR2: SGHTA, FQGTGA. The V gene lost 5 bases and the J gene lost 12 bases, with 19 bases spanning the gap. Per the authors' pipeline: Nucleated cell number was recorded as an estimate derived from reference gene primer amplification. TCRdb's table, derived via immunoSEQ multiplex PCR, lists solely in-frame clones and lacks some. From that table come the V and J calls and clone size; the DNA was used to work out D and trimming. This table holds approximately 240,000 clones, around 85% found once. V and J are TRBV7-3 and TRBJ1-1; D unresolved. Sequencing input: PBMCs or T cells enriched from blood (not recorded which). The clonotype comes from a woman aged 45-59 years in a cohort exposed to, infected with or recovered from COVID-19 (not recorded which). CDR3 protein: CASSRESGRETFF. CDR3 nucleotide sequence: TGTGCCAGCAGCCGTGAGTCAGGCCGTGAGACTTTCTTT. Full variable domain (rest looked up from reference TRBV7-3 and TRBJ1-1): GAGVSQTPSNKVTEKGKYVELRCDPISGHTALYWYRQSLGQGPEFLIYFQGTGAADDSGLPNDRFFAVRPEGSVSTLKIQRTERGDSAVYLCASSRESGRETFFGQGTRLTVV.